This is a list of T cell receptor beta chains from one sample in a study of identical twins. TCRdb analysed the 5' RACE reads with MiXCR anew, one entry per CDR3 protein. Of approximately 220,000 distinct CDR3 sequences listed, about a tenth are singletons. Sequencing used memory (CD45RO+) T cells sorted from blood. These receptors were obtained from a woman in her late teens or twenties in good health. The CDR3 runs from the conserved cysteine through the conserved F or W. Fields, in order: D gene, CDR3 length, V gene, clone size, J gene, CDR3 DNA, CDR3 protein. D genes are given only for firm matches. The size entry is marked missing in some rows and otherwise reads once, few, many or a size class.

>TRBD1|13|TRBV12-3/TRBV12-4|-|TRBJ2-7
TGTGCCAGCAGTATTGGGGACAGGGTGGAGCAGTACTTC
CASSIGDRVEQYF
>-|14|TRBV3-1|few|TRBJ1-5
TGTGCCAGCAGCCAAGCGACTGGCCTCGGACCCCAGCATTTT
CASSQATGLGPQHF
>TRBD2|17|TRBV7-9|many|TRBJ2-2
TGTGCCAGCAGCTTAGTGTTTACTAGCGGGACGACCGGGGAGCTGTTTTTT
CASSLVFTSGTTGELFF
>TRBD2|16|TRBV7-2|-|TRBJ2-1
TGTGCCAGCAGCTTAGTGGCGGGAGGGATATACAATGAGCAGTTCTTC
CASSLVAGGIYNEQFF
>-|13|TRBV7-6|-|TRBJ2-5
TGTGCCAGCAGCACGAGCGGTTTGGAGACCCAGTACTTC
CASSTSGLETQYF
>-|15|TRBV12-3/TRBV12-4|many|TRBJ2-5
TGTGCCAGCAGTTCCACCCCCAGCCAGGTGCAGACCCAGTACTTC
CASSSTPSQVQTQYF
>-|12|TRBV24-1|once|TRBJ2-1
TGTGCCACCAGTTCTAGCGTCAAAGAGCAGTTCTTC
CATSSSVKEQFF
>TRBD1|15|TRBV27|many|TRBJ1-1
TGTGCCAGCAGTACCAATGACAGGGCAGCGACTGAAGCTTTCTTT
CASSTNDRAATEAFF
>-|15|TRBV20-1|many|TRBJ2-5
TGCAGTGCTAGAATACAGGTGCCCGGGGAGGAGACCCAGTACTTC
CSARIQVPGEETQYF
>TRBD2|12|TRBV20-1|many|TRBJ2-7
TGCAGCGGGACTAGCGGGGCTAACGAGCAGTACTTC
CSGTSGANEQYF
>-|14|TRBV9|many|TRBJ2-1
TGTGCCAGCAGCGGGAGGAGAGCCCACAATGAGCAGTTCTTC
CASSGRRAHNEQFF
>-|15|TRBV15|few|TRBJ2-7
TGTGCCACCAGCAGAGGCGCATTGGGTGGATACGAGCAGTACTTC
CATSRGALGGYEQYF
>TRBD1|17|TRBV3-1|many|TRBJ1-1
TGTGCCAGCAGCATAGGGGGCAGGGGCCAAGGAAACACTGAAGCTTTCTTT
CASSIGGRGQGNTEAFF
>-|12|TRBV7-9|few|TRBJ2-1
TGTGCCAGCAGCTTGAATCGCAATGAGCAGTTCTTC
CASSLNRNEQFF
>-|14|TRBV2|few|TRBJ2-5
TGTGCCAGCAGTGAAGTGAGCGGTTCAGAGACCCAGTACTTC
CASSEVSGSETQYF
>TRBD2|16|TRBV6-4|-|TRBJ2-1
TGTGCCAGCAGTGATTCGGGACTAGCTACTATCGAGGGGCAGTTCTTC
CASSDSGLATIEGQFF
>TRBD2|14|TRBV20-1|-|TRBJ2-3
TGCAGTGCTTCCGAGACTAGCGGGACAGATACGCAGTATTTT
CSASETSGTDTQYF
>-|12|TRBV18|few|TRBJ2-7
TGTGCCAGCTCACCGTGGGGTCACGAGCAGTACTTC
CASSPWGHEQYF
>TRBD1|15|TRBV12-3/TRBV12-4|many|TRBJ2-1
TGTGCCAGCACCTCCGGGACAGCCTCCTACAATGAGCAGTTCTTC
CASTSGTASYNEQFF
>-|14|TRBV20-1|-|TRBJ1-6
TGCAGTGCTAGAGATATGGCCTATAATTCACCCCTCCACTTT
CSARDMAYNSPLHF
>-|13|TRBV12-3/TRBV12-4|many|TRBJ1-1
TGTGCCAGCAGTTTACTGGGGGCTGGAGAAGCTTTCTTT
CASSLLGAGEAFF
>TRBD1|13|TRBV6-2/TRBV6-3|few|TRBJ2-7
TGTGCCAGCAGCTTTGACAGGGGGTACGAGCAGTACTTC
CASSFDRGYEQYF
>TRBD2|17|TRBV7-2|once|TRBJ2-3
TGTGCCAGCAGCCCACGGGCGGGGGGGGACGTCACAGATACGCAGTATTTT
CASSPRAGGDVTDTQYF
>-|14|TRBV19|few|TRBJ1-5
TGTGCCATTCTGAGGGGGTCGAGCAATCAGCCCCAGCATTTT
CAILRGSSNQPQHF
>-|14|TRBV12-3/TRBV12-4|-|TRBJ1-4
TGTGCCAGCAGTCTTTGGACAGCAAATGAAAAACTGTTTTTT
CASSLWTANEKLFF
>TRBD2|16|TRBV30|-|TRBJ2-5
TGTGCCTGGAGTGCCCTAGAGCGGGAGTGGGGGGAGACCCAGTACTTC
CAWSALEREWGETQYF
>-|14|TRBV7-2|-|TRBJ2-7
TGTGCCAGCAGCTTGGAGACAGCCCTATCCGGGCAGTACTTC
CASSLETALSGQYF
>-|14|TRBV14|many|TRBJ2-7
TGTGCCAGCAGCCAAGATGACCGCAGCTACGAGCAGTACTTC
CASSQDDRSYEQYF
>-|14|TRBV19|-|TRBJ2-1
TGTGCCAGTAAAGAGCCGGGCGAGCAGAATGAGCAGTTCTTC
CASKEPGEQNEQFF
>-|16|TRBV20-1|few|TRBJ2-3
TGCAGTGCTAGAGATCTAGGGCGAACCAGCACAGATACGCAGTATTTT
CSARDLGRTSTDTQYF
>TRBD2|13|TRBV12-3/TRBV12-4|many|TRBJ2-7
TGTGCCAGCCGCCTAGCGGGTAGTTACGAGCAGTACTTC
CASRLAGSYEQYF
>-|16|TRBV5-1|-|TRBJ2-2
TGCGCCAGCAGCTTGCTGGTGGGCGCGAACACCGGGGAGCTGTTTTTT
CASSLLVGANTGELFF
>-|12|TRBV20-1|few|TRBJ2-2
TGCAGTGCTCGGAGAAGGGCCGGGGAGCTGTTTTTT
CSARRRAGELFF
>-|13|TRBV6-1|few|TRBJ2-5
TGTGCCAGCAGTCCAGAAAGTTGGACTCCCCGGTACTTC
CASSPESWTPRYF
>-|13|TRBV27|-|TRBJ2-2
TGTGCCAGCAGTCCGCAGGGTAACGGGGAGCTGTTTTTT
CASSPQGNGELFF
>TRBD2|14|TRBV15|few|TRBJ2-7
TGTGCCACCAGCAGCCAAGCAGAGCGGGAGGAGCAGTACTTC
CATSSQAEREEQYF
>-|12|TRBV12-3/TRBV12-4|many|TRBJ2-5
TGTGCCAGCAGTGAGACAGGAGTGACCCAGTACTTC
CASSETGVTQYF
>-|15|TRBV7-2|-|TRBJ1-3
TGTGCCAGCAGCTTAGACAGTAACTCTGGAAACACCATATATTTT
CASSLDSNSGNTIYF
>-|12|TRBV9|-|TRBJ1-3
TGTGCCAGCAGCCGTCGGGGAAACACCATATATTTT
CASSRRGNTIYF
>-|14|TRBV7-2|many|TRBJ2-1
TGTGCCAGCAGCTTTGCCCACCCCTACAATGAGCAGTTCTTC
CASSFAHPYNEQFF
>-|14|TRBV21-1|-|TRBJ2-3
TGTGCCACCACTTCCGGGACAGGGTCAGATACGCAGTATTTT
CATTSGTGSDTQYF
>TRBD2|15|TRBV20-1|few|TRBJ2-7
TGCAGTGCTAGGCCCGGGACTAGCGGATTCTACGAGCAGTACTTC
CSARPGTSGFYEQYF
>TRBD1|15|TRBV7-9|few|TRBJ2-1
TGTGCCAGCAGCTTAGGGGACAGGATAAACAATGAGCAGTTCTTC
CASSLGDRINNEQFF
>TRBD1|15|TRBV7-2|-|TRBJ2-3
TGTGCCAGCAGCTTCGGACAGGGGCGCACAGATACGCAGTATTTT
CASSFGQGRTDTQYF
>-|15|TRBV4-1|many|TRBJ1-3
TGCGCCAGCAGTCAGACCGGGGCCTTTGGAAACACCATATATTTT
CASSQTGAFGNTIYF
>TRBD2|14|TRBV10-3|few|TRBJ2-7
TGTGCCATCAGTGGGGCGGGGGGCTCCTACGAGCAGTACTTC
CAISGAGGSYEQYF
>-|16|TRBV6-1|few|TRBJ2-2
TGTGCCAGCAGCCCGACAGGGAGGCGGTACACCGGGGAGCTGTTTTTT
CASSPTGRRYTGELFF
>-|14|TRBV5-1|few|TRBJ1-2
TGCGCCAGCAGCTTGGGGCGAGGATCTGACGGCTACACCTTC
CASSLGRGSDGYTF
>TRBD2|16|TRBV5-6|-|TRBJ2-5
TGTGCCAGCAGCTATAGCGGGGGGCTAGTTGGGGAGACCCAGTACTTC
CASSYSGGLVGETQYF
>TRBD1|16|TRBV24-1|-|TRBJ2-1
TGTGCCACCAGTGATGCCCAGGGGGACTCCTACAATGAGCAGTTCTTC
CATSDAQGDSYNEQFF